These T cell receptor beta chains were read from a single sample in a study of cytomegalovirus exposure and HLA in healthy donors. Assay used: immunoSEQ multiplex PCR; TCRdb lists only in-frame clones, some missing. The sample lists 95,000 or so clones, about 73% occurring once. The specimen sequenced was PBMCs. All receptors come from a woman aged 50 to 60 in good health and CMV-seropositive. CDR3s include the opening cysteine and the closing phenylalanine or tryptophan. The order of the fields is J gene, V gene, CDR3 protein.

TRBJ2-7,TRBV6-5,CASSRDTYEQYF
TRBJ2-5,TRBV11-3,CASSLSTAQETQYF
TRBJ2-7,TRBV18,CASSLDSPYEQYF
TRBJ1-4,TRBV4-3,CASSQTYRAGREKLFF
TRBJ2-7,TRBV5-5,CASSKGQTYEQYF
TRBJ1-2,TRBV29-1,CSVLGQEYGYTF
TRBJ2-3,TRBV28,CASSFLAGRGTDTQYF
TRBJ1-3,TRBV6-6,CASSTSGSGNTIYF
TRBJ1-1,TRBV19,CASSTRTGLNTEAFF
TRBJ2-2,TRBV7-9,CASSLDRLMELFF
TRBJ1-1,TRBV6-5,CASRVSGANTEAFF
TRBJ2-5,TRBV14,CASSRGDRGKVEETQYF
TRBJ1-5,TRBV28,CASTPAGQLPNQPQHF
TRBJ2-1,TRBV30,CAWSVAGNSAFYNEQFF
TRBJ1-1,TRBV6-5,CASSRGRGNTEAFF
TRBJ2-7,TRBV11-2,CASSLGRGFYEQYF
TRBJ2-7,TRBV11-3,CASSLDGTRNYEQYF
TRBJ2-2,TRBV5-6,CASSLGLAGINTGELFF
TRBJ2-3,TRBV5-1,CASSLTGLAGARPSTDTQYF
TRBJ2-2,TRBV28,CASTPGEANTGELFF
TRBJ2-1,TRBV5-4,CASSLGSPWTSGRVNEQFF
TRBJ2-3,TRBV5-1,CASMTSGNEGTQYF
TRBJ2-1,TRBV5-4,CASSGSGTSYNEQFF
TRBJ1-1,TRBV19,CASSLFGTGGTEAFF
TRBJ1-3,TRBV28,CASSYDIASGNTIYF
TRBJ1-6,TRBV4-1,CASSPFMGRSPLHF
TRBJ1-1,TRBV18,CASSPPGTDMNTEAFF
TRBJ2-7,TRBV6-6,CASSYRTEISYEQYF
NA,TRBV28,CASTLERASYEQYF